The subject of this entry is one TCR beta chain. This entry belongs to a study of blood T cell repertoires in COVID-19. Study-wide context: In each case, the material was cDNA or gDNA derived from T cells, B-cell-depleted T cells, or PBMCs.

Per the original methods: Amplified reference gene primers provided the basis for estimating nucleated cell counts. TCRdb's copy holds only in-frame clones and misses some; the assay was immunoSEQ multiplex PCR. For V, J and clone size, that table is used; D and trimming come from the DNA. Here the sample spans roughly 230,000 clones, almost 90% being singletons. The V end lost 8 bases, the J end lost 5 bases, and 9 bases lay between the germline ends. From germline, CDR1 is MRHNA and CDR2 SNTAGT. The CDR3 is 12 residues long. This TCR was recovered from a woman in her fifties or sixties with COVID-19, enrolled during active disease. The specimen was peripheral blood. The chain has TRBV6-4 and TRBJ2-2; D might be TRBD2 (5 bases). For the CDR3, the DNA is TGTGCCAGCCAACGGGGTACCGGGGAGCTGTTTTTT. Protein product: CASQRGTGELFF.